This entry lists 30 T cell receptor beta chains sequenced from one sample in a study of cytomegalovirus exposure and HLA in healthy donors. The PCR used 60 Vbeta and 13 Jbeta primers. Sequencing was performed with immunoSEQ multiplex PCR; in TCRdb, only in-frame clones are kept and a portion is missing. The data contain around 170,000 clones, about 85% of them singletons. The sample comprised PBMCs. Source of these receptors: a man aged 50 or older in good health and CMV-seropositive.

The chain has TRBV2 and TRBJ2-5, with 9 nucleotides matching TRBD2. Germline V gene data show CDR1 as SNHLY and CDR2 as FYNNEI. The CDR3 covers 17 residues. V lost 5 bases to trimming and J lost 3 bases; unmatched junction nucleotides: 13. The CDR3 loop is CASSYSSSAGGKETQYF. The CDR3 nucleotides read TGTGCCAGCAGTTACTCCTCCTCAGCGGGGGGCAAAGAGACCCAGTACTTC.

V gene TRBV13 combines with J gene TRBJ2-4, with TRBD2 identical over 8 bases. This CDR3 has 14 amino acids. The ends lost 5 bases at V and 6 bases at J; junction bases unmatched: 6. Germline CDR1 and CDR2: PRHDT and FYEKMQ (reference sequence). CDR3 sequence (DNA): TGTGCCAGCAGCCCCGGACTAGCCGGAAACATTCAGTACTTC. Residues: CASSPGLAGNIQYF.

The chain combines TRBV5-1 with TRBJ1-4; 11 positions agree with TRBD1. From germline, CDR1 is SGHRS and CDR2 YFSETQ. The CDR3 runs to 16 residues. Germline trimming cut 4 bases from V and 3 bases from J; bases unmatched to any gene: 5. The CDR3 coding sequence is TGCGCCAGCAGCCTATGGACAGGGGGCTCTAATGAAAAACTGTTTTTT. The encoded protein is CASSLWTGGSNEKLFF.

This clone occurred a few times. The rearrangement uses TRBV5-5 and TRBJ1-6, with D possibly matching TRBD1 (6 bases). The germline gives CDR1 SGHKS, CDR2 YYEKEE (reference sequence). Trimming took off 4 bases at V and 9 bases at J, with 17 bases between the two ends. The CDR3 totals 15 residues. CDR3 nucleotide sequence: TGTGCCAGCAGCCGGAGACAGGCCGTGGGTTCACCCCTCCACTTT. Amino acids: CASSRRQAVGSPLHF.

V is TRBV5-1 and J is TRBJ2-3; 7 bases line up with TRBD1. This CDR3 is 14 amino acids long. V trimming: 5 bases; J trimming: 2 bases; junction bases outside the gene matches: 5. CDR1 is SGHRS and CDR2 is YFSETQ in the germline V gene. In nucleotides, the CDR3 is TGCGCCAGCAGAGTGGGACAGAACACAGATACGCAGTATTTT. It specifies CASRVGQNTDTQYF.

The chain links TRBV5-4 to TRBJ2-1; D gene ambiguous. CDR1 is SGHNT and CDR2 is YYREEE in the germline V gene (reference sequence). The germline V and J ends were trimmed by 4 bases and 8 bases, with 16 bases remaining between them. The CDR3 consists of 14 residues. DNA for the CDR3: TGTGCCAGCAGCCCCGGCCGTCGGGTCGATGAGCAGTTCTTC. It codes for CASSPGRRVDEQFF. The complete variable domain, with remaining parts taken from reference TRBV5-4 and TRBJ2-1, reads ETGVTQSPTHLIKTRGQQVTLRCSSQSGHNTVSWYQQALGQGPQFIFQYYREEENGRGNFPPRFSGLQFPNYSSELNVNALELDDSALYLCASSPGRRVDEQFFGPGTRLTVL.

The rearrangement uses TRBV4-2 and TRBJ2-4; D is possibly TRBD2 (5 bases). Germline assignment: CDR1 LGHNA and CDR2 YNFKEQ. This CDR3 comprises 15 residues. Trimming shortened V by 6 bases and J by 6 bases, and 18 bases separated the two germline ends. Here the CDR3 DNA reads TGTGCCAGCAGACATCTTTTGAGGGATTCAAACATTCAGTACTTC. Translating gives CASRHLLRDSNIQYF.

The J gene is TRBJ2-1, the V gene TRBV18; TRBD2 matches at 11 bases. From germline, CDR1 is KGHSH and CDR2 LQKENI. The CDR3 is made up of 16 amino acids. V lost 3 bases and J lost 1; bases outside the gene matches: 2. CDR3 loop: CASSPTSGRSYNEQFF. Written as DNA, the CDR3 is TGTGCCAGCTCACCCACTAGCGGGAGATCCTACAATGAGCAGTTCTTC.

This chain uses TRBV10-3 with TRBJ1-1; D remains unclear. Germline CDR1 and CDR2: ENHRY and SYGVKD. This CDR3 has 14 residues. The ends were cut back, 2 bases at V and 4 bases at J, with 11 bases in the middle. This chain's CDR3 is CAISETGGGTEAFF. In nucleotides, the CDR3 is TGTGCCATCAGTGAGACCGGTGGTGGCACTGAAGCTTTCTTT.

The chain carries TRBV19 and TRBJ2-7; 10 bases align to TRBD1. V shed 6 bases, J shed 2 bases, and the junction held 7 bases outside the gene matches. The CDR3 contains 15 residues. The germline CDR1 and CDR2 sequences are LNHDA and SQIVND (reference sequence). The CDR3 coding sequence is TGTGCCAGTAGGGTCTCCGGGACAGGGGCCTACGAGCAGTACTTC. It yields the protein CASRVSGTGAYEQYF.

The chain has TRBV11-2 and TRBJ2-5, with 7 bases matching TRBD2. The germline gives CDR1 SGHAT, CDR2 FQNNGV. CDR3 length: 13 amino acids. The ends lost 4 bases at V and 1 base at J; junction bases unmatched: 0. In nucleotides, the CDR3 is TGTGCCAGCAGCTGGGGGGGCCAAGAGACCCAGTACTTC. As protein: CASSWGGQETQYF. Combining the CDR3 with reference TRBV11-2 and TRBJ2-5 gives the whole variable domain EAGVAQSPRYKIIEKRQSVAFWCNPISGHATLYWYQQILGQGPKLLIQFQNNGVVDDSQLPKDRFSAERLKGVDSTLKIQPAKLEDSAVYLCASSWGGQETQYFGPGTRLLVL.

V usage is TRBV2 and J usage is TRBJ1-1; D may be TRBD1 (6 bases). V lost 6 bases to trimming and J lost 3 bases, with 11 bases between them. Germline CDR1 reads SNHLY; CDR2 reads FYNNEI. The CDR3 covers 13 residues. The CDR3 sequence: CASRQGWDTEAFF. The DNA of the CDR3 is TGTGCCAGCAGACAGGGTTGGGACACTGAAGCTTTCTTT.

The chain links TRBV5-1 to TRBJ1-3; the match to TRBD1 covers 7 bases. The CDR3 totals 16 residues. J was trimmed by 0 bases and V by 4 bases; bases with no gene match: 7. The germline CDR1 and CDR2 sequences are SGHRS and YFSETQ. The CDR3, as DNA: TGCGCCAGCAGCAGGGACAGCTTCTACTCTGGAAACACCATATATTTT. Translated: CASSRDSFYSGNTIYF.

In this sample, this clone turned up once. J is TRBJ1-3 and V is TRBV10-3, with D possibly TRBD1 on 6 matching bases. The length of the CDR3 is 13 residues. V was pared by 10 bases and J by 1 base, with 11 bases between. Germline V CDR1 and CDR2: ENHRY, SYGVKD. The CDR3: CASGQPSGNTIYF. The DNA for the CDR3 is TGTGCCAGCGGACAGCCGTCTGGAAACACCATATATTTT.

J is TRBJ2-6 and V is TRBV14, with D possibly matching TRBD2 (6 bases). V was trimmed by 0 bases and J by 3 bases, leaving 18 bases between them. This CDR3 region has 19 residues. Germline V lookup: CDR1 SGHDN, CDR2 FVKESK. In nucleotides, the CDR3 is TGTGCCAGCAGCCAAGACCCACGGGGGTCGATTGTTGGGGCCAACGTCCTGACTTTC. It is translated as CASSQDPRGSIVGANVLTF.

The rearrangement joins TRBV27 to TRBJ2-1; tentatively, D is TRBD2 (5 bases). Germline V lookup: CDR1 MNHEY, CDR2 SMNVEV (reference sequence). V was shortened by 5 bases and J by 1 base, with 12 bases between the two germline ends. CDR3 length: 15 amino acids. The CDR3 nucleotides read TGTGCCAGCAGTCCTGCAAGACTATCCTACAATGAGCAGTTCTTC. The encoded protein is CASSPARLSYNEQFF.

J is TRBJ1-4 and V is TRBV28; 7 bases are shared with TRBD1. Germline V gene lookup returns CDR1 MDHEN and CDR2 SYDVKM. The ends lost 10 bases at V and 5 bases at J; junction bases unmatched: 7. This CDR3 contains 13 residues. CDR3 residues: CATRDSLNEKLFF. The CDR3 bases are TGTGCCACCCGGGACAGCCTCAATGAAAAACTGTTTTTT.

The chain recombines TRBV18 with TRBJ2-5; D possibly corresponds to TRBD1 (6 bases). The V end lost 3 bases, the J end lost 1 base, and 9 bases lay between the germline ends. Germline-derived CDR1 and CDR2 are KGHSH and LQKENI. There are 14 residues in the CDR3. The CDR3 loop reads CASSPLDSQETQYF. Here the CDR3 DNA reads TGTGCCAGCTCACCCTTGGACAGCCAAGAGACCCAGTACTTC.

The chain has TRBV18 and TRBJ2-1, with 9 bases that match TRBD2. The ends lost 5 bases at V and 4 bases at J; junction bases unmatched: 3. Looked up from germline, CDR1 is KGHSH and CDR2 is LQKENI. The CDR3 runs 14 residues. The CDR3 sequence is CASSLAGEYNEQFF. The CDR3 DNA follows: TGTGCCAGCTCATTAGCGGGGGAATACAATGAGCAGTTCTTC.

The chain joins TRBV30 to TRBJ1-6; no clear D. Germline CDR1 reads GTSNPN; CDR2 reads SVGIG (reference sequence). The CDR3 covers 15 residues. V lost 3 bases and J 4 bases, leaving 13 bases between the germline ends. The CDR3 sequence is CAWRGYDGYNSPLHF. For the CDR3, the DNA is TGTGCCTGGAGGGGCTATGATGGGTATAATTCACCCCTCCACTTT.

Here the CDR3 reads CAWSVRGAGEKLFF. CDR3 sequence (DNA): TGTGCCTGGAGTGTACGGGGGGCTGGGGAAAAACTGTTTTTT. The chain couples TRBV30 to TRBJ1-4, with a weak D call TRBD1 (6 bases). V lost 0 bases and J 8 bases, leaving 13 bases between the germline ends. From germline, CDR1 is GTSNPN and CDR2 SVGIG (reference sequence). The CDR3 has 14 residues. The entire variable domain, with the rest obtained from reference TRBV30 and TRBJ1-4, is as follows: SQTIHQWPATLVQPVGSPLSLECTVEGTSNPNLYWYRQAAGRGLQLLFYSVGIGQISSEVPQNLSASRPQDRQFILSSKKLLLSDSGFYLCAWSVRGAGEKLFFGSGTQLSVL.

The rearrangement joins TRBV12-5 to TRBJ2-1; 9 positions match TRBD1. Germline CDR1 and CDR2: LGHNT and FRNRAP. The CDR3 extends over 15 amino acids. J was trimmed by 5 bases and V by 6 bases; bases with no gene match: 8. For the CDR3, the DNA is TGTGCTAGTGGACAACCCGGGACAGGGAACAATGAGCAGTTCTTC. This translates into CASGQPGTGNNEQFF. Using reference TRBV12-5 and TRBJ2-1 for the parts outside the CDR3, the full variable domain is DARVTQTPRHKVTEMGQEVTMRCQPILGHNTVFWYRQTMMQGLELLAYFRNRAPLDDSGMPKDRFSAEMPDATLATLKIQPSEPRDSAVYFCASGQPGTGNNEQFFGPGTRLTVL.

The rearrangement uses TRBV30 and TRBJ1-4; TRBD1 matches 9 bases. Germline values: CDR1 GTSNPN, CDR2 SVGIG (reference sequence). The CDR3 consists of 15 residues. The V gene end was trimmed by 2 bases and the J gene end by 3 bases; junction bases not matched to a gene: 4. CDR3 region: CAWSRDRVPNEKLFF. The CDR3 coding sequence is TGTGCCTGGAGTCGGGACAGGGTCCCTAATGAAAAACTGTTTTTT.

The genes are TRBV5-1 and TRBJ1-1, with D possibly matching TRBD1 (5 bases). Germline values: CDR1 SGHRS, CDR2 YFSETQ. The CDR3 loop spans 16 amino acids. Trimming stripped 0 bases from V and 1 base from J, with 13 bases between. The CDR3 loop reads CASSLVPGTGNTEAFF. CDR3 bases: TGCGCCAGCAGCTTGGTTCCAGGAACAGGGAACACTGAAGCTTTCTTT.

The chain has TRBV29-1 and TRBJ1-3; D remains ambiguous. The CDR3 loop spans 17 amino acids. Germline loops: CDR1 SQVTM, CDR2 ANQGSEA. V was shortened by 5 bases and J by 0 bases, with 20 bases between the two germline ends. The CDR3 DNA reads as TGCAGCGTTACAAAAGTTGTCGGGGAACGCTCTGGAAACACCATATATTTT. Its translation: CSVTKVVGERSGNTIYF.

This chain connects TRBV19 to TRBJ2-5; tentatively, D is TRBD1 (5 bases). This CDR3 is 15 amino acids long. V was trimmed by 4 bases and J by 1 base, leaving 13 bases between them. Germline loops: CDR1 LNHDA, CDR2 SQIVND (reference sequence). The CDR3 sequence: CASSTLGQVQETQYF. As DNA, the CDR3 is TGTGCCAGTAGTACCCTTGGACAAGTCCAAGAGACCCAGTACTTC.

The CDR3, as DNA: TGTGCCAGCAGGGCCGGGAGGGGGGACGAGCAGTACTTC. It translates to CASRAGRGDEQYF. The chain combines TRBV2 with TRBJ2-7; the match to TRBD2 covers 8 bases. Trimming cost V 6 bases and J 5 bases; bases outside gene matches: 6. CDR1 and CDR2 from the germline V gene are SNHLY and FYNNEI. CDR3 size: 13 residues.

V is TRBV5-4 and J is TRBJ2-7; TRBD1 matches at 9 bases. V shed 0 bases, J shed 6 bases, and the junction held 4 bases outside the gene matches. The CDR3 is 14 amino acids. Germline V gene lookup returns CDR1 SGHNT and CDR2 YYREEE (reference sequence). The CDR3 here is CASSLGGQGSEQYF. In nucleotides, the CDR3 is TGTGCCAGCAGCTTGGGGGGACAGGGCTCCGAGCAGTACTTC. Filled out from reference TRBV5-4 and TRBJ2-7, the complete variable domain reads ETGVTQSPTHLIKTRGQQVTLRCSSQSGHNTVSWYQQALGQGPQFIFQYYREEENGRGNFPPRFSGLQFPNYSSELNVNALELDDSALYLCASSLGGQGSEQYFGPGTRLTVT.

The chain couples TRBV27 to TRBJ1-2; no reliable D call. Germline loops: CDR1 MNHEY, CDR2 SMNVEV (reference sequence). This CDR3 is 14 amino acids long. Trimming took 3 bases from V and 4 from J, leaving 12 bases between them. The CDR3 here is CASSLRRDGYGYTF. The CDR3 DNA reads as TGTGCCAGCAGTTTGAGGAGGGATGGCTATGGCTACACCTTC.

The gene calls are TRBV11-3 and TRBJ2-3, with TRBD2 matching over 8 bases. CDR1 and CDR2 (germline): SGHNT, YENEEA. The CDR3 totals 15 residues. V was clipped by 3 bases and J by 1 base; unmatched bases: 3. The CDR3 DNA reads TGTGCCAGCAGCTTTAGTAGCGGGGGCACAGATACGCAGTATTTT. Residues: CASSFSSGGTDTQYF.